This T cell receptor beta chain comes out of a study of blood T cell repertoires in COVID-19. Turning to the study itself: The samples span acute and convalescent COVID-19 from the United States, Italy and Spain. T cells, B-cell-depleted T cells, or PBMCs provided the cDNA or gDNA that served as material.

Original analysis: It was from reference gene primer amplification that nucleated cell counts were estimated. Sequenced by immunoSEQ multiplex PCR; TCRdb stores in-frame clones only, minus some. The V and J calls and clone size were taken over from that table, and D and trimming were inferred from the DNA. The data hold about 81,000 clones, with about 84% observed a single time. On this clone itself: The sample has other DNA sequences that encode this CDR3 too.

The CDR3 covers 14 residues. Germline values: CDR1 SGDLS, CDR2 YYNGEE. Trimming removed 0 bases from V and 5 bases from J, with 11 bases in between. This clonotype was sampled from a human donor in a cohort sampled during active COVID-19. This chain joins TRBV9 and TRBJ1-1; no definite D call. Specimen: peripheral blood. CDR3 sequence (DNA): TGTGCCAGCAGCGTAGCTGGAGGGCCGACTGAAGCTTTCTTT. It encodes CASSVAGGPTEAFF.